Here is one TCR beta chain with its context. This record belongs to a study of blood T cell repertoires in COVID-19. On the study more broadly: Samples came from the United States, Italy and Spain, spanning acute and convalescent COVID-19. PBMCs, B-cell-depleted T cells, or T cells were the source of the cDNA or gDNA that made up the material.

As processed by the authors: Amplified reference gene primers provided the basis for estimating nucleated cell counts. Only in-frame clones appear in the TCRdb table, and some are missing; sequencing was by immunoSEQ multiplex PCR. V, J and clone size reflect that table, while D and trimming were determined from the DNA. This table has under 350,000 clones, about 89% appearing once. The sequenced sample consisted of peripheral blood. The receptor's source is a man in his forties or fifties with acute or convalescent COVID-19.

CDR3 loop: CASKKGADGELFF. The CDR3 coding sequence is TGCGCCAGCAAAAAAGGGGCGGACGGGGAGCTGTTTTTT. The chain employs TRBV10-1 and TRBJ2-2; a weak D match, TRBD1 (5 bases). V was trimmed by 7 bases and J by 7 bases, leaving 13 bases between them. Germline assignment: CDR1 WNHNN and CDR2 SYGVQD (reference sequence). The CDR3 is 13 residues long.